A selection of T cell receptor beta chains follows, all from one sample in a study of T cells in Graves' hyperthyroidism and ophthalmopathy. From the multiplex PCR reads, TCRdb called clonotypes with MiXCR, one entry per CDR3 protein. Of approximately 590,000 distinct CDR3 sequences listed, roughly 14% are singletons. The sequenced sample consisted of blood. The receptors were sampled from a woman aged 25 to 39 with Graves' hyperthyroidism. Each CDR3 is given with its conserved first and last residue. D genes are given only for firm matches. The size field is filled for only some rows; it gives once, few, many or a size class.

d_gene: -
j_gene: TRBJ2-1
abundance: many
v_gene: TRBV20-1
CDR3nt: TGCAGTGCTAGGGGGGGTAATCGGTACAATGAGCAGTTCTTC
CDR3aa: CSARGGNRYNEQFF

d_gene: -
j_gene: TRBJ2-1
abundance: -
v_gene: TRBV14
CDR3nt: TGTGCCAGCAGCCAAGGAGGGGACTTCTACAATGAGCAGTTCTTC
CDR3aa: CASSQGGDFYNEQFF

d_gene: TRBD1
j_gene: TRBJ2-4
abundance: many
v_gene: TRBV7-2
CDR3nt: TGTGCCAGCACCAAATCTGGACAGGGAGCCAAAAACATTCAGTACTTC
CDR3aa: CASTKSGQGAKNIQYF

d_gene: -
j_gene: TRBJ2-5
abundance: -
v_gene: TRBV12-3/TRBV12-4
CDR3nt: TGTGCCAGCAGTTTTAATGACGAGTGGGGGGGCCGCGGGAGTGAGACCCAGTACTTC
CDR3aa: CASSFNDEWGGRGSETQYF

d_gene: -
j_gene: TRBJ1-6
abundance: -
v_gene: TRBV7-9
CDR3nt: TGTGCCAGCAGCTTAGACAGGGATTATAATTCACCCCTCCACTTT
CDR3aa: CASSLDRDYNSPLHF

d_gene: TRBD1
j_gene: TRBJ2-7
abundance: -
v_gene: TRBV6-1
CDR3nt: TGTGCCAGCAGTAGGACAGGGCGCTACGAGCAGTACTTC
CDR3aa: CASSRTGRYEQYF

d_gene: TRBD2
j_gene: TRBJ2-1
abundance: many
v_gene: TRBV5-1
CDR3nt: TGCGCCAGCAGCTTGAGTACTAGCGGGAGTATGAGGAATGAGCAGTTCTTC
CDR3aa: CASSLSTSGSMRNEQFF

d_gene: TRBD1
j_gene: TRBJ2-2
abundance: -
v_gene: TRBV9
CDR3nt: TGTGCCAGCAGCGGAGGGGGCGCGGACACCGGGGAGCTGTTTTTT
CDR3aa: CASSGGGADTGELFF

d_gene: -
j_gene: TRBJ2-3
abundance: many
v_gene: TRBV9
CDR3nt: TGTGCCAGCAGCGGGAACGTAGTAGATACGCAGTATTTT
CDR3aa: CASSGNVVDTQYF

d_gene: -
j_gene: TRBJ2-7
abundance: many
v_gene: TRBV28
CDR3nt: TGTGCCAGCAGTTCCCTATTTTGGGGCTCCTACGAGCAGTACTTC
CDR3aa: CASSSLFWGSYEQYF

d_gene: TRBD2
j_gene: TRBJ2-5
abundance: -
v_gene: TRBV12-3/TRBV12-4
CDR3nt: TGTGCCAGCAGTAGATTAAGCGGGACTAGCGGGAGAGGGCGAGAGACCCAGTACTTC
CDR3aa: CASSRLSGTSGRGRETQYF

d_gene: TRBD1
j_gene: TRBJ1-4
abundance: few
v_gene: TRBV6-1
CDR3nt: TGTGCCGCCTCACGACACGGAAGGGACAGGAATGAAAAACTGTTTTTT
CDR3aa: CAASRHGRDRNEKLFF

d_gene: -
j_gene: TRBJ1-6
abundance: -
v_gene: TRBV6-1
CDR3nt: TGTGCCAGCAGCCAAACGGGACGGTATAATTCACCCCTCCACTTT
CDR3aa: CASSQTGRYNSPLHF

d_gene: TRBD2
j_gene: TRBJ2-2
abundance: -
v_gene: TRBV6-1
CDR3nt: TGTGCCAGCAGCGAGACTAGCGGGAGCCCCGGGGAGCTGTTTTTT
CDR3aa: CASSETSGSPGELFF

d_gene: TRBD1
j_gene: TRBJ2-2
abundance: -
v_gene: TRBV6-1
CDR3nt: TGTGCCATCCAGACAGGGGGCTACGCCAACACCGGGGAGCTGTTTTTT
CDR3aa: CAIQTGGYANTGELFF

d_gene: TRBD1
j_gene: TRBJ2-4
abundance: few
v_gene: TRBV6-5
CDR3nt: TGTGCCAGCAGTTACGAGGGGGCGCCGGGGATTCAGTACTTC
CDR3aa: CASSYEGAPGIQYF

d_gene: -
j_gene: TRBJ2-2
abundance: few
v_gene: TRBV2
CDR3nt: TGTGCCAGCAGTGAAATAAACACCGGGGAGCTGTTTTTT
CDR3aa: CASSEINTGELFF

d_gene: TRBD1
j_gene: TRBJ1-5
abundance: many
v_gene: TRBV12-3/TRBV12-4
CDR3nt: TGTGCCAGCAGTTTTGAGGGGGCGCTCGGTATTGATAGCAATCAGCCCCAGCATTTT
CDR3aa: CASSFEGALGIDSNQPQHF

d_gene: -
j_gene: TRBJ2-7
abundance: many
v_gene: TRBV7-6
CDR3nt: TGTGCCAGCAGCTTGGGACGATATGACGAGCAGTACTTC
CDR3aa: CASSLGRYDEQYF

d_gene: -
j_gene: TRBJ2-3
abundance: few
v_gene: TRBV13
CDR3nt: TGTGCCAGCAGCGGAGGGGGAGATACGCAGTATTTT
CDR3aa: CASSGGGDTQYF

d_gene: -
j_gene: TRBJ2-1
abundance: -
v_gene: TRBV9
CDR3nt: TGTGCCAGCAGCGTAGAGGGTTGGGGCGACAATGAGCAGTTCTTC
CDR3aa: CASSVEGWGDNEQFF

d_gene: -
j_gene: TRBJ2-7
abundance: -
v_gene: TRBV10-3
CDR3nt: TGTGCCATTTCCCGGGACCGGATCTACGAGCAGTACTTC
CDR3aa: CAISRDRIYEQYF

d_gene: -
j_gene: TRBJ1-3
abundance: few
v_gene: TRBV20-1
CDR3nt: TGCAGTGCCCCAACTGGAAACACCATATATTTT
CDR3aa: CSAPTGNTIYF

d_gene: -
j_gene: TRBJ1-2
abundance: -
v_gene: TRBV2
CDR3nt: TGTGCCAGCAGTGAAGGACAGGCCCGCAGGACCTTC
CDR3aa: CASSEGQARRTF

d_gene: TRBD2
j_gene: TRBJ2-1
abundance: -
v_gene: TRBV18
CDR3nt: TGTGCCAGCTCACCACCGAAACTAGCGGGAGTTGCCTACAATGAGCAGTTCTTC
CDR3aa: CASSPPKLAGVAYNEQFF

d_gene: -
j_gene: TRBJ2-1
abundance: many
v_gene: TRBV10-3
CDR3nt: TGTGCCATCAGTGTGACTAAATCTTACAATGAGCAGTTCTTC
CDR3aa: CAISVTKSYNEQFF

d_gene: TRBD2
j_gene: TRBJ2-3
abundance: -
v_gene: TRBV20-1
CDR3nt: TGCAGTGCTGCCCGAGCTAGCGGAAGGAGAGATACGCAGTATTTT
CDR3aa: CSAARASGRRDTQYF

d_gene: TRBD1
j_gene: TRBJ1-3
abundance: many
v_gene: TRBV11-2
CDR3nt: TGTGCCAGCAGTTTGACAGGGGGGATCTCTGGAAACACCATATATTTT
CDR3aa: CASSLTGGISGNTIYF

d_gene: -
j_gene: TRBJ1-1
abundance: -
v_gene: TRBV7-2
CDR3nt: TGTGCCAGCAGCTTAGCTGTTGGGGGGGCCACTGAAGCTTTCTTT
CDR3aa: CASSLAVGGATEAFF

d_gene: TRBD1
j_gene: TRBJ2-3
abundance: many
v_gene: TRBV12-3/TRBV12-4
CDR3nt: TGTGCCAGCAGTCTCGGACAGGCTAGGAATACGCAGTATTTT
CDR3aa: CASSLGQARNTQYF

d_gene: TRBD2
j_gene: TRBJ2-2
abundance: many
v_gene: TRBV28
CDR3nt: TGTGCCAGCAGTGGGACTACGGGACTAGCGGTGAACACCGGGGAGCTGTTTTTT
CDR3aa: CASSGTTGLAVNTGELFF

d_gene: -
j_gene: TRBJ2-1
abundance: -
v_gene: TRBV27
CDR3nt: TGTGCCAGCAGTTCACAACTTCCGCTAAATGAGCAGTTCTTC
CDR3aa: CASSSQLPLNEQFF

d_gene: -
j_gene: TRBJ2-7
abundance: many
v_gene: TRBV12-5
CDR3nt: TGTGCTAGTGGTTTGGTACAGGGCGGCGAGCAGTACTTC
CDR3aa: CASGLVQGGEQYF

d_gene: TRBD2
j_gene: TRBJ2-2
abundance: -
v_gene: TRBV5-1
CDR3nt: TGCGCCAGCAGCTTCTCATTAATGACTAGCGGGAGAAAGTACACCGGGGAGCTGTTTTTT
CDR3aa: CASSFSLMTSGRKYTGELFF

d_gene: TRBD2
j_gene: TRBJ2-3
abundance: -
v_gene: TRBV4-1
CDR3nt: TGCGCCAGCAGCCAAAGCGGGACTAGCGGGAGGAGGAGGACAGATACGCAGTATTTT
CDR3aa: CASSQSGTSGRRRTDTQYF

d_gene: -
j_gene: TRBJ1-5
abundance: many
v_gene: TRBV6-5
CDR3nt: TGTGCCAGCAGTTACGCCAGGTCAGGTCCTAATCAGCCCCAGCATTTT
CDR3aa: CASSYARSGPNQPQHF

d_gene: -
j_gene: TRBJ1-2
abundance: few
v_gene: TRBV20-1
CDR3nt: TGCAGTGCTAGTGTGGGCAGGGGAAAATATGGCTACACCTTC
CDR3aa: CSASVGRGKYGYTF

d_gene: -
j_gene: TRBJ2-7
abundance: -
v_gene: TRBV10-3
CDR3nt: TGTGCCATCAGTGCTACGGGCAGGGCCTACGAGCAGTACTTC
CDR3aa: CAISATGRAYEQYF

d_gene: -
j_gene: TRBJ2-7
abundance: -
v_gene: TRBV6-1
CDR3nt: TGTGCCAGCAGTGATCGGGCAATTCACGAGCAGTACTTC
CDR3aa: CASSDRAIHEQYF

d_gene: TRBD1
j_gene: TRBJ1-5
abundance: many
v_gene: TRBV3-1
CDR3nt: TGTGCCAGCAGCCGAGGGACAGTGAATCAGCCCCAGCATTTT
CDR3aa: CASSRGTVNQPQHF

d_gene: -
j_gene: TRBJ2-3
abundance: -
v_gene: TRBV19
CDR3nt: TGTGCCAGTAGTATAGTCGGAGGGACGAGGGGCACAGATACGCAGTATTTT
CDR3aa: CASSIVGGTRGTDTQYF

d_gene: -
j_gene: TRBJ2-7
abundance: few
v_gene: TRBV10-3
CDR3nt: TGTGCCATCTCTTCGGGACGGGACACCTACGAGCAGTACTTC
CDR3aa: CAISSGRDTYEQYF

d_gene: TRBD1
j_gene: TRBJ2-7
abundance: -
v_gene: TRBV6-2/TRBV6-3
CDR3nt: TGTGCCAGCAGTTACTCCTACAGGGGGAACTACGAGCAGTACTTC
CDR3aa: CASSYSYRGNYEQYF

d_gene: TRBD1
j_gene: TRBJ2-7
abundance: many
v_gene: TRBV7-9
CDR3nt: TGTGCCAGCAGCTTAGCCTCTTGGGTGACAGGGTCCTACGAGCAGTACTTC
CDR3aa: CASSLASWVTGSYEQYF

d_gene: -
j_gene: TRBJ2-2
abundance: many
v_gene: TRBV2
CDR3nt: TGTGCCAGCAGTGGCGAAGCAGACACCGGGGAGCTGTTTTTT
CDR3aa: CASSGEADTGELFF

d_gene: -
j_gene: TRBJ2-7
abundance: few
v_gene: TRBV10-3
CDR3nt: TGTGCCATCAGTGAGCGCCACGAGCAGTACTTC
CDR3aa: CAISERHEQYF

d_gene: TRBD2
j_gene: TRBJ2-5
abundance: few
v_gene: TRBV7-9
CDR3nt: TGTGCCAGCAGCCTACCGGGAGGGTTAGAGACCCAGTACTTC
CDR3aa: CASSLPGGLETQYF

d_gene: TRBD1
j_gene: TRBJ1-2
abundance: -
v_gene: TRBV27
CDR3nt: TGTGCCAGCTCGGACAGGGTTGCCTACGGCTACACCTTC
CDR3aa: CASSDRVAYGYTF

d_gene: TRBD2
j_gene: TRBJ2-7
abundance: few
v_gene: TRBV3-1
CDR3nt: TGTGCCAGCAGCCCTAGCGGGAGGAACTACGAGCAGTACTTC
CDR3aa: CASSPSGRNYEQYF

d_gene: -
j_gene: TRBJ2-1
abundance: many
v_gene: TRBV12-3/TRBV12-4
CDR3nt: TGTGCCAGCAGTCAGCCGGTAGGAGGGTCCTACAATGAGCAGTTCTTC
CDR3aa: CASSQPVGGSYNEQFF

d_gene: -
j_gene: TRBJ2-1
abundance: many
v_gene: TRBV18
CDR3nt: TGTGCCAGCAGTCCCGGGGACAATGAGCAGTTCTTC
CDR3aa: CASSPGDNEQFF